This T cell receptor (beta chain) comes out of a study of technical replicates of blood from a few donors. Sequencing was performed with immunoSEQ multiplex PCR; in TCRdb, only in-frame clones are kept and a portion is missing. The sample includes about 88,000 clones, approximately 94% seen only once; the top ten take over 0.2%. J lost 3 bases, V lost 3 bases, and 3 bases had no gene match. This CDR3 spans 16 amino acids. Germline values: CDR1 SNHLY, CDR2 FYNNEI. The rearrangement links TRBV2 to TRBJ2-5; 14 positions match TRBD2. The specimen was T cells isolated from PBMCs. The TCR comes from a human donor in good health. The CDR3 region is CASSEGLAGVKETQYF. The DNA of the CDR3 is TGTGCCAGCAGTGAGGGACTAGCGGGAGTGAAAGAGACCCAGTACTTC.